This T cell receptor (beta chain) emerged from a study of T cell responses to AZD1222 COVID-19 vaccine. Study information: Second doses were pooled across both intervals (about 4 or about 12 weeks). Study-level points and caveats: Elevations in Spike-specific TCR breadth and depth followed administration of two AZD1222 doses.

Sequenced by immunoSEQ multiplex PCR; TCRdb stores in-frame clones only, minus some. The sample records 110,000 or so clones, around 89% being singletons. V was clipped by 4 bases and J by 3 bases, with 13 bases between them. The CDR3 contains 14 residues. Germline-derived CDR1 and CDR2 are SGHNT and YYREEE (reference sequence). This clone was recorded only once. Its target is unknown. The sequencing used peripheral blood, collected on day 0 of AZD1222 vaccination. This TCR was sampled from an adult in good health. The rearrangement joins TRBV5-4 to TRBJ1-1; a possible D gene is TRBD1 (5 bases). The CDR3 region is CASSQDPGDTEAFF. DNA of the CDR3: TGTGCCAGCAGCCAGGACCCGGGGGACACTGAAGCTTTCTTT.